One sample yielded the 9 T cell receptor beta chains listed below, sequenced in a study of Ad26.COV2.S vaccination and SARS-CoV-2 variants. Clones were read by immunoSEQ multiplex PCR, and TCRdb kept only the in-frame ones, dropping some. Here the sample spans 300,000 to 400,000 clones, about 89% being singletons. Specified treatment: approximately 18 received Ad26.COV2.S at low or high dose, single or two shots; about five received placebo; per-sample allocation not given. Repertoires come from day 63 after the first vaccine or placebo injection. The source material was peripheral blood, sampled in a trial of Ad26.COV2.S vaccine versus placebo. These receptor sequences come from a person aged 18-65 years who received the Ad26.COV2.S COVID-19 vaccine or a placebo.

CDR3 bases: TGTGCCAGCTCACCTTTTATGGCGGGGGGAACAGATACGCAGTATTTT. Its protein is CASSPFMAGGTDTQYF. This sequence joins TRBV18 and TRBJ2-3, with TRBD2 matching over 8 bases. The CDR3 consists of 16 residues. Germline V gene lookup returns CDR1 KGHSH and CDR2 LQKENI. Trimming at V came to 3 bases and at J to 3 bases, leaving 8 bases not matched to a gene.

The CDR3 sequence is CASSAGVGEQYF. The DNA of the CDR3 is TGTGCCAGCAGCGCAGGGGTAGGCGAGCAGTACTTC. The chain uses TRBV7-2 and TRBJ2-7; D perhaps matches TRBD1 (6 bases). The CDR3 contains 12 residues. Trimming cost V 5 bases and J 6 bases, with 11 bases left between them. Germline values: CDR1 SGHTA, CDR2 FQGNSA.

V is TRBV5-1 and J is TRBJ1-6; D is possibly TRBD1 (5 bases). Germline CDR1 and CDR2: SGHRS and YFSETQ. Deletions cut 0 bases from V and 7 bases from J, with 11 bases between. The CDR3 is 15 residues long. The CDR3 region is CASSLAGGYNSPLHF. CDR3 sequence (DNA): TGCGCCAGCAGCTTGGCGGGGGGATACAATTCACCCCTCCACTTT.

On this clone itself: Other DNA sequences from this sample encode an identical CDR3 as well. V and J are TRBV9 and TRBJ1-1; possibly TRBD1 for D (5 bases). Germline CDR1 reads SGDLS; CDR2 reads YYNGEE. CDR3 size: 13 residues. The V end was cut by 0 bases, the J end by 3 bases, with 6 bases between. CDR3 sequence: CASSVAGDTEAFF. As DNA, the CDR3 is TGTGCCAGCAGCGTAGCGGGGGACACTGAAGCTTTCTTT.

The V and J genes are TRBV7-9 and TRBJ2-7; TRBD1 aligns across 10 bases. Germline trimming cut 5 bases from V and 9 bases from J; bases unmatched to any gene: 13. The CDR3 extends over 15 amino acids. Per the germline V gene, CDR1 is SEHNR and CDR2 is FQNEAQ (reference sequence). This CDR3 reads CASSPSTSGTGAQYF. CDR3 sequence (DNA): TGTGCCAGCAGCCCCTCTACGTCCGGGACAGGGGCGCAGTACTTC.

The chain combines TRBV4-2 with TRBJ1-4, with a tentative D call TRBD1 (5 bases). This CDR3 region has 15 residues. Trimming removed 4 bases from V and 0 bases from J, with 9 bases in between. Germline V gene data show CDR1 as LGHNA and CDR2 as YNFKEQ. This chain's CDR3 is CASSLTGATNEKLFF. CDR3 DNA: TGTGCCAGCAGCCTTACAGGAGCAACTAATGAAAAACTGTTTTTT.

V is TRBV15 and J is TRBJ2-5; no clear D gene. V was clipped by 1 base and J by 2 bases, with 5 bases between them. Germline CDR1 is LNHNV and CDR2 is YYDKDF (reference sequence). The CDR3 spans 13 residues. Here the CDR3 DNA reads TGTGCCACCAGCAGAGTTCGGCAAGAGACCCAGTACTTC. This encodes CATSRVRQETQYF.

CDR3 region: CASSIGTGADTQYF. CDR3 sequence (DNA): TGTGCCAGTAGTATAGGCACAGGGGCAGATACGCAGTATTTT. This chain links TRBV19 with TRBJ2-3; 7 positions agree with TRBD1. V was pared by 1 base and J by 4 bases, with 2 bases of the junction left unmatched. CDR1 is LNHDA, CDR2 SQIVND, per germline (reference sequence). The CDR3 consists of 14 residues. Filled out from reference TRBV19 and TRBJ2-3, the complete variable domain reads DGGITQSPKYLFRKEGQNVTLSCEQNLNHDAMYWYRQDPGQGLRLIYYSQIVNDFQKGDIAEGYSVSREKKESFPLTVTSAQKNPTAFYLCASSIGTGADTQYFGPGTRLTVL.

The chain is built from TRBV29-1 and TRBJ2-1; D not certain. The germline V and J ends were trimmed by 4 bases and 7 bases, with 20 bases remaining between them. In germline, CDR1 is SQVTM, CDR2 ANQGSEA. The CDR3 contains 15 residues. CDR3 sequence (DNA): TGCAGCGTTGTACGTTCCGAGTCGATTGGGAATGAGCAGTTCTTC. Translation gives CSVVRSESIGNEQFF.